The 13 T cell receptor beta chains below all came from one sample that was sequenced in a study of sequential checkpoint blockade in melanoma. The method was immunoSEQ multiplex PCR; TCRdb's version includes in-frame clones alone and lacks a portion of them. The data contain about 2,700 clones, under 25% of them seen just once; the ten biggest clones take up 40% to 50%. Treatment in this sample: randomized to nivolumab then ipilimumab (arm A) or the reverse (arm B). Sequencing was performed on tumor tissue (inferred from file names), taken from a patient given nivolumab and ipilimumab in sequence. The receptor set was obtained from a human patient with melanoma. Some clones in this sample may be carry-over from other donors' samples.

This clone was counted between two and nine times. The V gene is TRBV6-8, the J gene TRBJ1-1; maybe TRBD1 (5 bases). Trimming stripped 6 bases from V and 0 bases from J, with 11 bases between. There are 14 residues in the CDR3. CDR1 and CDR2 from the germline V gene are MNHGY and SAAAGT. CDR3 loop: CASRAGSLNTEAFF. The CDR3 coding sequence is TGTGCCAGCAGGGCAGGGAGTTTGAACACTGAAGCTTTCTTT.

The CDR3 nucleotides are TGCGCCAGCAGCCTCGGGACTAGCGGAGAGACCCAGTACTTC. This sequence encodes CASSLGTSGETQYF. The chain joins TRBV5-1 to TRBJ2-5; 11 bases match TRBD2. The CDR3 runs to 14 residues. The ends lost 4 bases at V and 4 bases at J; junction bases unmatched: 3. From germline, CDR1 is SGHRS and CDR2 YFSETQ. The entire variable domain, with the rest obtained from reference TRBV5-1 and TRBJ2-5, is as follows: KAGVTQTPRYLIKTRGQQVTLSCSPISGHRSVSWYQQTPGQGLQFLFEYFSETQRNKGNFPGRFSGRQFSNSRSEMNVSTLELGDSALYLCASSLGTSGETQYFGPGTRLLVL.

CDR3 protein: CASSVVGEGLAGVDTGELFF. The CDR3 nucleotides read TGTGCCAGCAGCGTGGTCGGCGAGGGACTAGCGGGGGTTGACACCGGGGAGCTGTTTTTT. The chain couples TRBV9 to TRBJ2-2, with 14 bases matching TRBD2. Germline assignment: CDR1 SGDLS and CDR2 YYNGEE. The CDR3 loop spans 20 amino acids. The V segment lost 2 bases and the J segment 3 bases; nucleotides outside the gene matches: 12.

This clone has a handful of counts. The chain couples TRBV6-8 to TRBJ1-1; the match to TRBD1 covers 7 bases. J was trimmed by 5 bases and V by 4 bases; bases with no gene match: 10. CDR1 and CDR2 (germline): MNHGY, SAAAGT. CDR3 length: 15 residues. In DNA, the CDR3 is TGTGCCAGCAGTTTAGAGGCAGGGGGGAAGACTGAAGCTTTCTTT. Its protein product is CASSLEAGGKTEAFF.

This clone was recorded a few times. The chain joins TRBV28 to TRBJ2-3; the match to TRBD1 covers 8 bases. Germline CDR1 reads MDHEN; CDR2 reads SYDVKM. V was pared by 3 bases and J by 1 base, with 3 bases of the junction left unmatched. CDR3 length: 15 residues. The CDR3 here is CASSFGGQGTDTQYF. For the CDR3, the DNA is TGTGCCAGCAGTTTTGGGGGACAGGGCACAGATACGCAGTATTTT.

This clone was recorded a few times. Germline and junction disagree at one end, which may indicate a read error. CDR3 nucleotide sequence: TGTGCCACCAGTGACCCTCCGGAGGGGCCCCAAGAGACCCAGTACTTC. Translated: CATSDPPEGPQETQYF. V is TRBV27 and J is TRBJ2-5, with D perhaps TRBD2 (6 bases). Per germline, CDR1 MNHEY and CDR2 SMNVEV (reference sequence). The CDR3 contains 16 residues.

This clone has a handful of counts. The rearrangement links TRBV18 to TRBJ2-5; 7 bases map to TRBD2. Germline trimming cut 6 bases from V and 0 bases from J; bases unmatched to any gene: 4. CDR1 is KGHSH, CDR2 LQKENI, per germline. The CDR3 is 14 amino acids. The CDR3 region has the DNA TGTGCCAGCTCGCGGGGAGGGGACCAAGAGACCCAGTACTTC. It is translated as CASSRGGDQETQYF.

This clone has a handful of counts. The chain is built from TRBV6-8 and TRBJ2-3; D gene ambiguous. The CDR3 is 17 residues long. The germline CDR1 and CDR2 sequences are MNHGY and SAAAGT. V was shortened by 0 bases and J by 2 bases, with 15 bases between the two germline ends. For the CDR3, the DNA is TGTGCCAGCAGTTACTCGAATGCCGGCAGGAACACAGATACGCAGTATTTT. It codes for CASSYSNAGRNTDTQYF.

This clone was counted only a few times. The chain uses TRBV6-8 and TRBJ1-6, with D possibly TRBD1 on 6 matching bases. Trimming shortened V by 2 bases and J by 3 bases, and 14 bases separated the two germline ends. The CDR3 covers 17 residues. CDR1 and CDR2 (germline): MNHGY, SAAAGT. The CDR3 DNA is TGTGCCAGCAGTTACGGCCACTGGACAGACTATAATTCACCCCTCCACTTT. Translated: CASSYGHWTDYNSPLHF.

This clone was counted many times. CDR3 in amino acids: CASSLGTGASPAFF. Here the CDR3 DNA reads TGTGCCAGCAGCTTAGGGACAGGGGCATCCCCGGCTTTCTTT. This chain connects TRBV7-8 to TRBJ1-1, with TRBD1 matching over 9 bases. This CDR3 contains 14 residues. J was trimmed by 11 bases and V by 1 base; bases with no gene match: 8. Germline V gives CDR1 SGHVS, CDR2 FQNEAQ.

This chain connects TRBV18 to TRBJ1-5; TRBD1 is a possible D gene (5 bases). The V gene lost 3 bases and the J gene lost 10 bases, with 19 bases spanning the gap. The V gene's germline CDR1 is KGHSH and CDR2 LQKENI. This CDR3 contains 15 residues. The CDR3 loop is CASSPRSGALIPQHF. In DNA, the CDR3 is TGTGCCAGCTCACCGCGGAGCGGGGCGTTAATTCCCCAGCATTTT.

This clone was counted many times. The chain uses TRBV6-8 and TRBJ2-3, with TRBD1 matching over 8 bases. This CDR3 region has 16 residues. The germline CDR1 and CDR2 sequences are MNHGY and SAAAGT. V shed 6 bases and J 1 base; nucleotides not matched to a gene: 9. The CDR3 DNA sequence: TGTGCCAGCAGGCCGCACAGGGGGGAAGGCACAGATACGCAGTATTTT. The encoded protein is CASRPHRGEGTDTQYF.

This clone was counted ten times or more. The rearrangement joins TRBV11-3 to TRBJ2-3; no definite D call. The CDR3 is 14 residues long. V lost 2 bases to trimming and J lost 0 bases, with 6 bases between them. Germline CDR1 SGHNT, CDR2 YENEEA. This chain's CDR3 is CASSLTPSTDTQYF. Here the CDR3 DNA reads TGTGCCAGCAGCTTAACTCCAAGCACAGATACGCAGTATTTT.